A single sample is the source of the 30 T cell receptor beta chains below, sequenced in a study of blood T cells in healthy people across ages. Alongside a J-beta primer mix, a sample-barcoded 5' primer served in a second PCR lasting about 6 to 12 cycles. TCRdb re-derived calls from the 5' RACE reads in MiXCR, one entry per CDR3 protein. The sample has fewer than 700,000 distinct CDR3 sequences, 40% to 55% seen once. Sequencing was carried out using blood. All receptors come from a man of 80 years or more in good health.

The rearrangement uses TRBV14 and TRBJ2-2; TRBD1 matches 9 bases. The CDR3 contains 18 residues. With V trimmed by 2 bases and J by 0 bases, 7 bases remained unmatched. Germline CDR1 reads SGHDN; CDR2 reads FVKESK. The CDR3 protein is CASSQRRGQGANTGELFF. The CDR3 DNA is TGTGCCAGCAGCCAACGGAGGGGACAGGGAGCGAACACCGGGGAGCTGTTTTTT.

This clonotype was detected a few times. The rearrangement joins TRBV20-1 to TRBJ1-5; D is uncertain. Germline V lookup: CDR1 DFQATT, CDR2 SNEGSKA (reference sequence). This CDR3 contains 11 residues. V lost 2 bases and J lost 5, with 4 bases in between. The CDR3 nucleotides are TGCAGTGCTAGACCCCATCAGCCCCAGCATTTT. This sequence encodes CSARPHQPQHF.

V gene TRBV15 combines with J gene TRBJ2-3; tentative D call: TRBD1 (5 bases). Trimming removed 0 bases from V and 4 bases from J, with 8 bases in between. Germline values: CDR1 LNHNV, CDR2 YYDKDF (reference sequence). The CDR3 is made up of 14 amino acids. CDR3 coding DNA: TGTGCCACCAGCAGAGAAGGCAGGGCAGATACGCAGTATTTT. This codes for CATSREGRADTQYF.

The chain has TRBV30 and TRBJ1-1; perhaps TRBD1 as D (5 bases). The germline V gene encodes CDR1 GTSNPN and CDR2 SVGIG (reference sequence). V was trimmed by 5 bases and J by 4 bases, leaving 17 bases between them. CDR3 length equals 14 residues. Here the CDR3 reads CAWSEGNLGTEAFF. The CDR3 DNA reads TGTGCCTGGTCGGAGGGGAATTTAGGCACTGAAGCTTTCTTT.

In regard to this clonotype: A single base separates this from a much larger clone, so it may be a read error. This rearrangement joins TRBV6-6 to TRBJ2-3; tentatively, D is TRBD2 (6 bases). CDR1 and CDR2 (germline): MNHNY, SVGAGI (reference sequence). The CDR3 runs to 14 residues. The V and J ends lost 6 bases and 2 bases respectively, with 12 bases between them. CDR3 region: CASRALAFTDTQYF. The CDR3 DNA follows: TGTGCCAGCAGGGCTCTAGCGTTCACAGATACGCAGTATTTT.

This clonotype was detected only a few times. A clone one base away is much larger, so this may be a read error. The chain combines TRBV6-5 with TRBJ2-7, with D perhaps matching TRBD1 (5 bases). This CDR3 has 14 residues. Trimming took 2 bases from V and 2 from J, leaving 10 bases between them. From germline, CDR1 is MNHEY and CDR2 SVGAGI. CDR3 loop: CASSYASTAYEQYF. The CDR3 DNA follows: TGTGCCAGCAGTTACGCGTCGACAGCCTACGAGCAGTACTTC.

This chain connects TRBV7-8 to TRBJ1-6, with 7 bases that match TRBD1. The CDR3 runs to 14 residues. Germline assignment: CDR1 SGHVS and CDR2 FQNEAQ. J was trimmed by 7 bases and V by 5 bases; bases with no gene match: 5. CDR3 nucleotide sequence: TGTGCCAGCAGCCCAGACAGGGTGAATTCACCCCTCCACTTT. Translation gives CASSPDRVNSPLHF.

This clonotype was counted only a few times. The V call is TRBV10-3, the J call TRBJ1-1; no firm D call. CDR1 and CDR2 from the germline V gene are ENHRY and SYGVKD. The V and J ends lost 1 base and 4 bases respectively, with 19 bases between them. The CDR3 runs to 17 residues. As DNA, the CDR3 is TGTGCCATCAGTGAGTACGGGAGAGATAAGGGTACCACTGAAGCTTTCTTT. Protein: CAISEYGRDKGTTEAFF.

This clonotype turned up a few times. The J gene is TRBJ1-2, the V gene TRBV27; a weak D match, TRBD1 (6 bases). The V gene's germline CDR1 is MNHEY and CDR2 SMNVEV (reference sequence). V was trimmed by 6 bases and J by 8 bases, leaving 19 bases between them. The CDR3 sequence is 14 residues long. CDR3 residues: CASSSYLGGEGYTF. CDR3 in DNA: TGTGCCAGCAGCAGTTATCTAGGGGGTGAGGGCTACACCTTC.

This clonotype was picked up a small number of times. The chain is built from TRBV4-2 and TRBJ1-2, with a tentative D call TRBD1 (5 bases). Germline-derived CDR1 and CDR2 are LGHNA and YNFKEQ. CDR3 length: 13 amino acids. V lost 0 bases to trimming and J lost 6 bases, with 8 bases between them. In nucleotides, the CDR3 is TGTGCCAGCAGCCAAGATTCGGGGGATGGCTACACCTTC. Its translation is CASSQDSGDGYTF.

The chain employs TRBV4-3 and TRBJ1-2; weak D call: TRBD1 (5 bases). The CDR3 contains 16 residues. Trimming took 0 bases from V and 2 from J, leaving 13 bases between them. Germline CDR1 reads LGHNA; CDR2 reads YSLEER. CDR3 coding DNA: TGCGCCAGCAGCCAAGACCTGACAGCAGGAAACTATGGCTACACCTTC. Protein sequence: CASSQDLTAGNYGYTF.

This clonotype was observed a handful of times. The chain couples TRBV6-5 to TRBJ1-1; D gene ambiguous. The V end lost 0 bases, the J end lost 2 bases, and 7 bases lay between the germline ends. The V gene's germline CDR1 is MNHEY and CDR2 SVGAGI. CDR3 size: 14 residues. The CDR3 DNA follows: TGTGCCAGCAGTTACTCCCCGGCTAACACTGAAGCTTTCTTT. This codes for CASSYSPANTEAFF.

This clonotype was recorded at least ten times. This chain joins TRBV6-5 and TRBJ2-3; D is ambiguous. There are 14 residues in the CDR3. V was clipped by 5 bases and J by 2 bases, with 11 bases between them. Germline loops: CDR1 MNHEY, CDR2 SVGAGI. CDR3 region: CASSPRTVTDTQYF. CDR3 nucleotides: TGTGCCAGCAGTCCTAGAACAGTCACAGATACGCAGTATTTT.

The chain recombines TRBV4-1 with TRBJ1-2, with D unclear. Per the germline V gene, CDR1 is MGHRA and CDR2 is YSYEKL. V lost 2 bases, J lost 6 bases, and 13 bases lay in between. CDR3 size: 14 residues. CDR3 protein: CASSQPGQVDGYTF. CDR3 coding DNA: TGCGCCAGCAGCCAACCTGGCCAGGTCGATGGCTACACCTTC.

Written as DNA, the CDR3 is TGCGCCAGCAGCCAAGCCCCTCAGGAAAGTGGTGAAAAACTGTTTTTT. This sequence encodes CASSQAPQESGEKLFF. The rearrangement links TRBV4-1 to TRBJ1-4; D not resolved. Trimming removed 1 base from V and 7 bases from J, with 16 bases in between. The germline V gene has CDR1 MGHRA and CDR2 YSYEKL. This CDR3 spans 16 amino acids.

This clonotype was seen a handful of times. The V call is TRBV29-1, the J call TRBJ2-1; no clear D gene. CDR1 is SQVTM, CDR2 ANQGSEA, per germline. V was trimmed by 4 bases and J by 4 bases, leaving 5 bases between them. This CDR3 has 11 residues. The CDR3 DNA sequence: TGCAGCGTTGTGGTTTACAATGAGCAGTTCTTC. Amino acid sequence: CSVVVYNEQFF.

This clonotype was detected ten times or more. The rearrangement uses TRBV7-9 and TRBJ2-5; 9 bases agree with TRBD2. V trimming: 5 bases; J trimming: 4 bases; junction bases outside the gene matches: 11. CDR3 length: 16 amino acids. Germline V gene sequence: CDR1 SEHNR, CDR2 FQNEAQ (reference sequence). CDR3 residues: CASSPTLAGVGETQYF. CDR3 in DNA: TGTGCCAGCAGCCCCACATTAGCGGGAGTTGGAGAGACCCAGTACTTC. Full variable domain (remainder filled in from reference TRBV7-9 and TRBJ2-5): DTGVSQNPRHKITKRGQNVTFRCDPISEHNRLYWYRQTLGQGPEFLTYFQNEAQLEKSRLLSDRFSAERPKGSFSTLEIQRTEQGDSAMYLCASSPTLAGVGETQYFGPGTRLLVL.

The CDR3 is CASVRDRGRGTEAFF. CDR3 DNA: TGTGCCAGCGTCAGGGACAGGGGACGAGGAACTGAAGCTTTCTTT. This chain joins TRBV2 and TRBJ1-1; 10 bases line up with TRBD1. Germline V gives CDR1 SNHLY, CDR2 FYNNEI. This CDR3 comprises 15 residues. The J segment lost 5 bases and the V segment lost 8 bases, leaving 11 bases of the junction unmatched.

This clonotype was counted ten times or more. The V call is TRBV4-2, the J call TRBJ2-7; a possible D gene is TRBD2 (6 bases). This CDR3 comprises 14 residues. Trimming shortened V by 1 base and J by 2 bases, and 9 bases separated the two germline ends. Germline loops: CDR1 LGHNA, CDR2 YNFKEQ. The CDR3 DNA sequence: TGTGCCAGCAGCCAAGTCGGGGGAACCTACGAGCAGTACTTC. Translated: CASSQVGGTYEQYF.

This clonotype was seen more than once but under ten times. The chain links TRBV12-3 or TRBV12-4 to TRBJ1-6; D not certain. Deletions cut 3 bases from V and 9 bases from J, with 15 bases between. CDR3 size: 15 residues. CDR3 loop: CASSLTPIGISPLHF. Written as DNA, the CDR3 is TGTGCCAGCAGTTTGACTCCCATAGGGATTTCACCCCTCCACTTT.

This clonotype was picked up a small number of times. The chain employs TRBV10-2 and TRBJ2-3; TRBD2 aligns across 8 bases. With 8 bases clipped from V and 0 bases from J, the junction kept 10 bases outside the gene matches. Germline-derived CDR1 and CDR2 are WSHSY and SAAADI. The CDR3 length is 16 residues. CDR3 residues: CASRRGEISSTDTQYF. The CDR3, as DNA: TGCGCCAGCCGGCGGGGGGAAATTTCTAGCACAGATACGCAGTATTTT.

The chain recombines TRBV29-1 with TRBJ2-1; 10 bases map to TRBD1. The CDR3 loop spans 15 amino acids. Germline trimming cut 7 bases from V and 2 bases from J; bases unmatched to any gene: 8. The germline V gene has CDR1 SQVTM and CDR2 ANQGSEA. The CDR3 region has the DNA TGCAGCGCTGGGGAAGGGACAGGGGCCTACAATGAGCAGTTCTTC. Protein: CSAGEGTGAYNEQFF.

This clonotype was recorded once. At one of its ends the junction is not consistent with the germline gene, which may arise from a read error. This chain connects TRBV5-1 to TRBJ2-3, with D tentatively TRBD1 (5 bases). Germline CDR1 SGHRS, CDR2 YFSETQ. The CDR3 is made up of 19 amino acids. The CDR3 DNA sequence: TGCGCCAGCGGCTTAGCCTTCTTCCCGGACACGCCGTCCACAGATACGCAGTATTTT. This sequence encodes CASGLAFFPDTPSTDTQYF.

In regard to this clonotype: At one boundary the junction diverges from the germline segment, which might be a read error. The chain combines TRBV20-1 with TRBJ2-3, with D perhaps TRBD2 (6 bases). This CDR3 has 16 amino acids. Germline CDR1 reads DFQATT; CDR2 reads SNEGSKA (reference sequence). The DNA of the CDR3 is TGCGGTGCTAGAGATTTAGCGCGGGGTGGGGCAGATACGCAGTATTTT. This sequence encodes CGARDLARGGADTQYF.

The rearrangement joins TRBV12-3 or TRBV12-4 to TRBJ2-7; TRBD1 is a possible D gene (5 bases). Deletions cut 4 bases from V and 0 bases from J, with 10 bases between. This CDR3 has 14 residues. CDR3 sequence: CASSWQGSSYEQYF. The CDR3 DNA reads TGTGCCAGCAGTTGGCAGGGATCCTCCTACGAGCAGTACTTC.

V and J are TRBV20-1 and TRBJ2-3, with a possible D match to TRBD1 (5 bases). Trimming stripped 0 bases from V and 0 bases from J, with 13 bases between. Per the germline V gene, CDR1 is DFQATT and CDR2 is SNEGSKA (reference sequence). The CDR3 consists of 16 residues. This chain's CDR3 is CSAREETASSTDTQYF. CDR3 nucleotides: TGCAGTGCTAGAGAAGAGACAGCTTCTAGCACAGATACGCAGTATTTT.

This chain links TRBV2 with TRBJ2-1, with D perhaps given as TRBD1 or TRBD2 (5 bases each). The length of the CDR3 is 12 residues. Per the germline V gene, CDR1 is SNHLY and CDR2 is FYNNEI. Deletions cut 6 bases from V and 13 bases from J, with 16 bases between. Here the CDR3 DNA reads TGTGCCAGCAGCCTTCCCGGGACCGCTCAGTTCTTC. Its translation: CASSLPGTAQFF.

J is TRBJ2-3 and V is TRBV7-9, with 9 positions matching TRBD1. The germline CDR1 and CDR2 sequences are SEHNR and FQNEAQ (reference sequence). J was trimmed by 4 bases and V by 1 base; bases with no gene match: 3. The CDR3 is made up of 15 amino acids. The CDR3 is CASSLERQGADTQYF. The CDR3 DNA follows: TGTGCCAGCAGCTTAGAGAGACAGGGGGCAGATACGCAGTATTTT.

Regarding this clonotype: At one end the junction does not follow the germline gene, possibly because of a read error. The gene calls are TRBV5-5 and TRBJ1-4, with TRBD1 matching over 7 bases. The length of the CDR3 is 17 residues. The V gene's germline CDR1 is SGHKS and CDR2 YYEKEE (reference sequence). The DNA of the CDR3 is TGTGCCAGCAGCTCCGGGACAGACCATGCAACTAATGAAAGACTGTTTTTT. Its translation: CASSSGTDHATNERLFF.

The table lists this clonotype with a few counts. The rearrangement uses TRBV20-1 and TRBJ2-3; possible D gene TRBD2, 6 bases. Per germline, CDR1 DFQATT and CDR2 SNEGSKA (reference sequence). This CDR3 has 13 residues. V lost 1 base and J lost 5, with 10 bases in between. The CDR3 nucleotides are TGCAGTGCTAGAGCGGGAGTTAAAGATACGCAGTATTTT. Protein product: CSARAGVKDTQYF.